One sample yielded the 3 T cell receptor beta chains listed below, sequenced in a study of blood T cell repertoires in COVID-19. The method was immunoSEQ multiplex PCR; TCRdb's version includes in-frame clones alone and lacks a portion of them. The table lists about 260,000 clones, approximately 86% of them singletons, with almost 2% in the top ten. Sequencing was carried out using peripheral blood. The source is a young man with active or convalescent COVID-19.

The chain carries TRBV2 and TRBJ1-6, with 7 bases lining up with TRBD1. Germline V gene data show CDR1 as SNHLY and CDR2 as FYNNEI. The CDR3 length is 15 residues. J gave up 9 bases and V 6 bases, and 11 bases lay outside the gene matches. CDR3 amino acids: CASRNGAGGGSPLHF. Written as DNA, the CDR3 is TGTGCCAGCAGGAACGGGGCAGGGGGAGGTTCACCCCTCCACTTT. Full variable domain (rest looked up from reference TRBV2 and TRBJ1-6): EPEVTQTPSHQVTQMGQEVILRCVPISNHLYFYWYRQILGQKVEFLVSFYNNEISEKSEIFDDQFSVERPDGSNFTLKIRSTKLEDSAMYFCASRNGAGGGSPLHFGNGTRLTVT.

V is TRBV4-1 and J is TRBJ1-4, with TRBD1 matching over 7 bases. J gave up 8 bases and V 3 bases, and 12 bases lay outside the gene matches. CDR3 size: 16 residues. Germline V gene sequence: CDR1 MGHRA, CDR2 YSYEKL. CDR3 region: CASSHKGQEWVEKLFF. The CDR3 DNA reads TGCGCCAGCAGCCACAAAGGACAGGAGTGGGTCGAAAAACTGTTTTTT.

The rearrangement links TRBV30 to TRBJ1-6; 7 bases match TRBD1. Germline trimming cut 3 bases from V and 10 bases from J; bases unmatched to any gene: 9. CDR1 is GTSNPN, CDR2 SVGIG, per germline (reference sequence). The CDR3 extends over 14 amino acids. CDR3 loop: CAWSGDSVGSPLHF. CDR3 DNA sequence: TGTGCCTGGAGCGGGGACAGCGTGGGGTCACCCCTCCACTTT.